This TCR beta chain originates from a study of CXCR3-negative and CXCR3-positive naive CD8 T cells. Findings of the study overall: Across naive subsets, surface CD5 expression was comparable, and TCR strength was inferred from properties of the TRB CDR3.

This clonotype counts as medium-sized by frequency. Its antigen is not known. UMI labels and 5' RACE were used to prepare the TRB cDNA libraries. TCRdb re-called the 5' RACE reads, yielding one record per CDR3 amino acid sequence without DNA. In total, the table holds around 8,400 distinct CDR3 sequences. The receptor comes from a human donor in good health. Some clones in this sample may be carry-over from other donors' samples. The specimen sequenced was naive CXCR3- CD8+ T cells from blood. The sample's subset: CD45RO-CCR7+CD27+CD95- naive CD8+ T cells lacking CXCR3 (TNR3-).

CDR3 region: CASSLVRDRVHNSGNTIYF. The chain is built from TRBV12-3 or TRBV12-4 and TRBJ1-3; without DNA, the TCRdb call of TRBD1 cannot be checked. The CDR3 totals 19 residues.